This T cell receptor (beta chain) was sequenced in a study of shared clonotypes between healthy human individuals. The naive CD8 fraction comprised CD45RO-negative cells positively selected for CCR7 and excluded terminally differentiated effector memory CD45RA+ cells. Clones were read by immunoSEQ multiplex PCR, and TCRdb kept only the in-frame ones, dropping some. The data contain some 2,100,000 clones, roughly 91% of them singletons. CDR3 length: 16 amino acids. With V trimmed by 5 bases and J by 4 bases, 12 bases remained unmatched. Germline-derived CDR1 and CDR2 are SEHNR and FQNEAQ (reference sequence).

The clonotype was recovered from a man younger than 35 in good health. Some clones in this sample may be carry-over from other donors' samples. The rearrangement uses TRBV7-9 and TRBJ2-5; 8 bases are a match to TRBD2. Material: naive CD8+ T cells from PBMCs. In DNA form, the CDR3 reads TGTGCCAGCAGCCCCCGGACTAGCCGGGAACGAGAGACCCAGTACTTC. Amino acid sequence: CASSPRTSRERETQYF.